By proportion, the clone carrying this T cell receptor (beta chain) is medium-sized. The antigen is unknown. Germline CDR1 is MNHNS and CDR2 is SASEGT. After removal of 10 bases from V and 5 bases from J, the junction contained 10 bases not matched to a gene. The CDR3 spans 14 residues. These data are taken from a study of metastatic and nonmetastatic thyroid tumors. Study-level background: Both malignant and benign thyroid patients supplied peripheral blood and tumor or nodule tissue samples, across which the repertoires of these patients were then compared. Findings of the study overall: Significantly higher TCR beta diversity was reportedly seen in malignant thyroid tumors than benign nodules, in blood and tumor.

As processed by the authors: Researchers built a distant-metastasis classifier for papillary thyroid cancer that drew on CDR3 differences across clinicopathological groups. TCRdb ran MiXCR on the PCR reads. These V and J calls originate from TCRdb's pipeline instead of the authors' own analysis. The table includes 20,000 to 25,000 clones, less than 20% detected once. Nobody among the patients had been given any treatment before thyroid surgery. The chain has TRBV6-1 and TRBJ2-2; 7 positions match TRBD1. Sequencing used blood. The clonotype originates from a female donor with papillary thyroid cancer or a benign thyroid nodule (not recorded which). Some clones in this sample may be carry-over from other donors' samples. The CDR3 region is CATLLGTATGELFF. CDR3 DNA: TGTGCCACCCTGTTGGGGACAGCTACCGGGGAGCTGTTTTTT.